This entry describes one TCR beta chain. This record belongs to a study of blood T cell repertoires in COVID-19. Assay used: immunoSEQ multiplex PCR; TCRdb lists only in-frame clones, some missing. Seen here are approximately 85,000 clones, about nine tenths observed once, and the top ten hold 27%. CDR1 is MGHDK and CDR2 is SYGVNS in the germline V gene. With V trimmed by 3 bases and J by 3 bases, 8 bases remained unmatched. This CDR3 has 15 residues. This receptor was identified in a man in his fifties or sixties with active or convalescent COVID-19. The chain uses TRBV25-1 and TRBJ2-7; 7 bases map to TRBD2. The sample consisted of peripheral blood. The CDR3: CASSDPSGVIYEQYF. Written as DNA, the CDR3 is TGTGCCAGCAGTGATCCTAGCGGTGTGATCTACGAGCAGTACTTC.